One and the same sample provided the 11 T cell receptor beta chains below, sequenced in a study of blood T cells in healthy people across ages. A second PCR, run for roughly 7 to 11 cycles, used a sample-barcoded 5' primer plus a J-beta primer mix. TCRdb fed the 5' RACE reads into MiXCR, producing one record per CDR3 protein. The sample has about 640,000 distinct CDR3 sequences, roughly 50% seen once. Sequences were obtained from blood. These receptors were taken from a man in his sixties in good health.

The chain links TRBV10-3 to TRBJ2-5; 9 bases align to TRBD2. In germline, CDR1 is ENHRY, CDR2 SYGVKD. The CDR3 runs 14 residues. Unmatched junction bases numbered 0, after V lost 0 bases and J lost 4 bases. Here the CDR3 DNA reads TGTGCCATCAGTGAGTCTAGCGGGGGAGAGACCCAGTACTTC. This encodes CAISESSGGETQYF.

This clonotype has only a few counts. The chain employs TRBV18 and TRBJ2-5; 7 bases match TRBD1. V lost 0 bases, J lost 4 bases, and 11 bases stayed unmatched. Germline V gives CDR1 KGHSH, CDR2 LQKENI. CDR3 size: 17 residues. In nucleotides, the CDR3 is TGTGCCAGCTCACCACCGAGGAAGGGGGCGTCTCGAGAGACCCAGTACTTC. Translating gives CASSPPRKGASRETQYF.

The V and J genes are TRBV5-1 and TRBJ2-2; possibly TRBD2 for D (5 bases). CDR3 size: 16 residues. V lost 0 bases and J lost 0, with 9 bases in between. Per the germline V gene, CDR1 is SGHRS and CDR2 is YFSETQ. The CDR3 nucleotides are TGCGCCAGCAGCTTGGAAAGGACTTCGAACACCGGGGAGCTGTTTTTT. It yields the protein CASSLERTSNTGELFF.

This chain links TRBV10-3 with TRBJ2-1, with 11 bases aligning to TRBD2. Germline assignment: CDR1 ENHRY and CDR2 SYGVKD. The V gene end was trimmed by 7 bases and the J gene end by 5 bases; junction bases not matched to a gene: 4. This CDR3 comprises 14 residues. The CDR3 DNA reads as TGTGCCATCACCGCGGGACTAGCGGACAATGAGCAGTTCTTC. It yields the protein CAITAGLADNEQFF.

The chain combines TRBV29-1 with TRBJ2-5, with 8 bases identical to TRBD1. The CDR3 has 14 amino acids. Germline loops: CDR1 SQVTM, CDR2 ANQGSEA. The V segment lost 7 bases and the J segment 2 bases; nucleotides outside the gene matches: 9. CDR3 loop: CSAWTGWEQETQYF. CDR3 nucleotides: TGCAGCGCATGGACAGGGTGGGAGCAAGAGACCCAGTACTTC. The full variable domain, completed using reference TRBV29-1 and TRBJ2-5, is SAVISQKPSRDICQRGTSLTIQCQVDSQVTMMFWYRQQPGQSLTLIATANQGSEATYESGFVIDKFPISRPNLTFSTLTVSNMSPEDSSIYLCSAWTGWEQETQYFGPGTRLLVL.

This clonotype was counted between two and nine times. The CDR3 region has the DNA TGCAGTGCTACGGGGACAGGGGCTTTTTCGAATACGCAGTATTTT. It specifies CSATGTGAFSNTQYF. V gene TRBV20-1 combines with J gene TRBJ2-3; 10 bases are a match to TRBD1. Germline assignment: CDR1 DFQATT and CDR2 SNEGSKA (reference sequence). J gave up 7 bases and V 4 bases, and 11 bases lay outside the gene matches. The CDR3 consists of 15 residues.

The chain is built from TRBV2 and TRBJ1-6; D uncertain. The CDR3 has 15 amino acids. Germline-derived CDR1 and CDR2 are SNHLY and FYNNEI. Trimming left V 4 bases short and J 7 bases short, with 14 bases between. Written as DNA, the CDR3 is TGTGCCAGCAGTGTCTCAGGTCCGCAGAATTCACCCCTCCACTTT. Translating it yields CASSVSGPQNSPLHF.

The chain combines TRBV6-5 with TRBJ2-5; 7 nucleotides match TRBD1. Gene TRBJ2-7 matches the end of the DNA better, so the J call may be wrong. Germline CDR1 and CDR2: MNHEY and SVGAGI. CDR3 length: 15 amino acids. CDR3 region: CASRNGYRGGYEQYF. The CDR3 nucleotides read TGTGCCAGCAGGAATGGGTACAGGGGCGGGTACGAGCAGTACTTC.

The rearrangement uses TRBV7-2 and TRBJ2-5; either TRBD1 or TRBD2 may supply D (5 bases each). Trimming pared 3 bases from V and 4 bases from J, leaving 15 bases between. Germline assignment: CDR1 SGHTA and CDR2 FQGNSA. This CDR3 is built from 15 residues. Written as DNA, the CDR3 is TGTGCCAGCAGCTTGGGTAGCGCAGGGAGAGAGACCCAGTACTTC. It codes for CASSLGSAGRETQYF.

This rearrangement joins TRBV6-5 to TRBJ1-2; D may be TRBD1 (5 bases). Trimming took 6 bases from V and 0 from J, leaving 14 bases between them. CDR1 is MNHEY and CDR2 is SVGAGI in the germline V gene. The CDR3 is 15 amino acids. CDR3 in amino acids: CASRFSRDANYGYTF. CDR3 DNA sequence: TGTGCCAGCAGATTTTCCCGGGACGCTAACTATGGCTACACCTTC.

The table lists this clonotype with a few counts. V and J are TRBV6-5 and TRBJ1-2; D is perhaps TRBD1 (6 bases). This CDR3 is built from 13 residues. In germline, CDR1 is MNHEY, CDR2 SVGAGI. V was trimmed by 6 bases and J by 5 bases, leaving 13 bases between them. CDR3 in amino acids: CASSSTGYYGYTF. CDR3 DNA: TGTGCCAGCAGCTCTACAGGGTATTATGGCTACACCTTC.